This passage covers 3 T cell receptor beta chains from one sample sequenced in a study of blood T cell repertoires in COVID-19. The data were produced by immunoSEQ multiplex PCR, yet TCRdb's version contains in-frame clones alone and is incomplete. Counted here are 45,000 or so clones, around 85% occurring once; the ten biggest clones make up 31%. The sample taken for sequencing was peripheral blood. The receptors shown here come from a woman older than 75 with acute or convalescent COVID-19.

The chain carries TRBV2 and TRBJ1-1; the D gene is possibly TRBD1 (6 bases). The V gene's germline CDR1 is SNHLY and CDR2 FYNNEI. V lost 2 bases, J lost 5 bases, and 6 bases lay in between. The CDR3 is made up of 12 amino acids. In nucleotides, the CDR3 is TGTGCCAGCAGTGAACAGGGGACTGAAGCTTTCTTT. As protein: CASSEQGTEAFF. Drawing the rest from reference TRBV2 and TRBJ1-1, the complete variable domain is EPEVTQTPSHQVTQMGQEVILRCVPISNHLYFYWYRQILGQKVEFLVSFYNNEISEKSEIFDDQFSVERPDGSNFTLKIRSTKLEDSAMYFCASSEQGTEAFFGQGTRLTVV.

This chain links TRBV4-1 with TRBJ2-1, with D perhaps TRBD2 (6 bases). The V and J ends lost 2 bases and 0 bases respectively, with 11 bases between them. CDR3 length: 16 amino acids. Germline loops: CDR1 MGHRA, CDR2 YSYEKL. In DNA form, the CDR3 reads TGCGCCAGCAGCCAAAGCCCTAGCGCCTCCTACAATGAGCAGTTCTTC. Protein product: CASSQSPSASYNEQFF.

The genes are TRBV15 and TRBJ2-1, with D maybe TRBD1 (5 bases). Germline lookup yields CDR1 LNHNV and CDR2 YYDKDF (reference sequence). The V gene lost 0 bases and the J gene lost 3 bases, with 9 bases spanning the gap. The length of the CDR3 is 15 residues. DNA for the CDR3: TGTGCCACCAGCAGAGATGGTACAGGCTACAATGAGCAGTTCTTC. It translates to CATSRDGTGYNEQFF.